The sequence of this TCR beta chain was determined in a study of CD8+CD57+ T cells in acquired aplastic anemia. Genomic DNA, serving as template, underwent TCR beta VDJ and CDR3 profiling. Via MiXCR, TCRdb re-called the reads, giving one row per CDR3 protein. This table holds 200,000 to 250,000 distinct CDR3 sequences, 40% to 60% found once. For sequencing, patients were chosen who had shown expansion of CD8+CD57+ cells by flow cytometry. The receptor's source is a human donor with aplastic anemia. Sequenced sample: sorted CD4+, CD8+, or CD8+CD57+ T cells (not recorded which) from PBMCs.

In DNA form, the CDR3 reads TGTGCCAGCAGTGAACGGGCCTACGAGCAGTACTTC. The encoded protein is CASSERAYEQYF. The V and J genes are TRBV2 and TRBJ2-7; D unresolved. The V and J ends lost 2 bases and 2 bases respectively, with 4 bases between them. There are 12 residues in the CDR3. Germline-derived CDR1 and CDR2 are SNHLY and FYNNEI.